Described below is a single T cell receptor beta chain sequence and its context. Its antigen is unknown. These data are taken from a study of lymphopenia after photon versus proton radiotherapy. The study's findings and limits: Post-nadir diversity loss with photons came from oligoclonal expansion, particularly CD8+ Temra cells. Survival link was tested only in deceased patients; proton benefit remains a possibility. In patients who died, overall survival fell as post-nadir TCR diversity dropped more. Relative stability marked proton patients; photon patients lost diversity and naive cells.

Generated by immunoSEQ multiplex PCR, the TCRdb table keeps only in-frame clones and is missing some. The sample records about 49,000 clones, around 83% being singletons. The specimen comprised peripheral blood, sampled from a patient treated with photon-based radiotherapy. The clonotype comes from a man aged 45-60 years with gastric cancer.

CDR3: CASNGDNQPQHF. In nucleotides, the CDR3 is TGTGCCAGCAATGGAGACAATCAGCCCCAGCATTTT. The gene calls are TRBV2 and TRBJ1-5; D call uncertain. This CDR3 has 12 amino acids. In germline, CDR1 is SNHLY, CDR2 FYNNEI. Trimming pared 7 bases from V and 3 bases from J, leaving 7 bases between.